Included here is one T cell receptor (beta chain) sequence, with context. The antigen is undetermined. The multiple sclerosis controls were treatment-naive patients with relapsing-remitting disease that was stable or active. The data belong to a study of CD8 T cells in Susac syndrome. Points from the study as a whole: As the study acknowledged, the number of individuals in its TCR sequencing and HLA analysis was relatively small.

cDNA came from about 0.5 to 1 ug RNA primed by random hexamers. With immunoSEQ multiplex PCR, TCR beta CDR3 was amplified across 54 Vbeta and 13 Jbeta. Via MiXCR, TCRdb re-called the immunoSEQ multiplex PCR reads, giving one row per CDR3 protein. The sample has 100,000 to 150,000 distinct CDR3 sequences, roughly 80% seen once. Germline assignment: CDR1 MGHRA and CDR2 YSYEKL. Trimming pared 6 bases from V and 3 bases from J, leaving 14 bases between. CDR3 size: 14 residues. This clonotype originated in a human donor with multiple sclerosis. Sequencing was performed on CD8+ T cells from PBMCs. The V gene is TRBV4-1, the J gene TRBJ1-1; D perhaps matches TRBD1 (5 bases). The CDR3 coding sequence is TGCGCCAGCAGGAAAGTCGGGGGGGACACTGAAGCTTTCTTT. This gives the protein CASRKVGGDTEAFF.